The rows below give T cell receptor beta chains drawn from one sample of a study of Ad26.COV2.S vaccination and SARS-CoV-2 variants. Generated by immunoSEQ multiplex PCR, the TCRdb table keeps only in-frame clones and is missing some. The table includes about 400,000 clones, around 89% detected once. Sequencing was performed on peripheral blood, taken in a trial of Ad26.COV2.S vaccine versus placebo. The receptors come from a person between 18 and 60 years old who received the Ad26.COV2.S COVID-19 vaccine or a placebo. Each CDR3 is given with its conserved first and last residue. A D gene is named only where the DNA matches it firmly. The size of a clone is reported for some rows only, either as once, few or many, or as a class for expanded clones.

TRBJ2-2 - few TRBV3-1/TRBV3-2 TGTGCCAGCATCCAGGCTAGCGCCCGAGGAGCCGGGGAGCTGTTTTTT CASIQASARGAGELFF
TRBJ2-7 TRBD1 - TRBV5-6 TGTGCCAGCAGCTCATACGGGACAGCCTACGAGCAGTACTTC CASSSYGTAYEQYF
TRBJ2-1 - once TRBV27 TGTGCCAGCAAGTGGGGGGCACTAATCAATGAGCAGTTCTTC CASKWGALINEQFF
TRBJ2-1 - - TRBV27 TGTGCCAGCAGTAGGGAGGATAGGACGGAGCAGTTCTTC CASSREDRTEQFF
TRBJ1-2 TRBD1 - TRBV28 TGTGCCAGCAGACAAGGACAGGGAGTTGCTGGCTACACCTTC CASRQGQGVAGYTF
TRBJ2-3 - - TRBV7-6 TGTGCCAGCAGCGTCGAGGGGGGTACAGATACGCAGTATTTT CASSVEGGTDTQYF
TRBJ2-6 TRBD2 - TRBV5-1 TGCGCCAGCAGCCGGGAGGGTGGGGCCAACGTCCTGACTTTC CASSREGGANVLTF
TRBJ2-1 TRBD2 few TRBV5-4 TGTGCCAGCAGCTTCCCAGGGACTAGCGGGAATGAGCAGTTCTTC CASSFPGTSGNEQFF
TRBJ2-2 - - TRBV24-1 TGTGCCACCAGTGATTTTTTAAAACCAGGGGTTCGGACCGGGGAGCTGTTTTTT CATSDFLKPGVRTGELFF
TRBJ2-2 TRBD2 - TRBV28 TGTGCCAGCATCCTCCCCCGCACTAGCGGGAGGAACACCGGGGAGCTGTTTTTT CASILPRTSGRNTGELFF
TRBJ1-3 - - TRBV4-1 TGCGCCAGCAGCCAAGGACAGGCGAATGGAAACACCATATATTTT CASSQGQANGNTIYF
TRBJ2-7 - - TRBV24-1 TGTGCCACCAGTGATGGGGGAGGCGTCTTCGAGCAGTACTTC CATSDGGGVFEQYF
TRBJ2-7 - - TRBV5-1 TGCGCCAGCAGCTTGGGGACCCACTACGAGCAGTACTTC CASSLGTHYEQYF
TRBJ2-1 TRBD1 once TRBV24-1 TGTGCCACCAGTGACCGGGACAGGGGCTCCTACAATGAGCAGTTCTTC CATSDRDRGSYNEQFF
TRBJ2-5 TRBD2 - TRBV7-9 TGTGCCAGCAGCTTAAAGACTAGCGGGAGAGGACAAGAGACCCAGTACTTC CASSLKTSGRGQETQYF
TRBJ1-3 - - TRBV18 TGTGCCAGCTCACCACCTCGGGAGTCTACTGGAAACACCATATATTTT CASSPPRESTGNTIYF
TRBJ2-5 - - TRBV18 TGTGCCAGCTCAAGCGTAGGAGGAGAGACCCAGTACTTC CASSSVGGETQYF
TRBJ1-5 - few TRBV28 TGTGCCAGCAGTTTAATAGGTCAGCCCCAGCATTTT CASSLIGQPQHF
TRBJ2-1 - - TRBV12-3/TRBV12-4 TGTGCCAGCAGTTTAGGGCCGAATGAGCAGTTCTTC CASSLGPNEQFF